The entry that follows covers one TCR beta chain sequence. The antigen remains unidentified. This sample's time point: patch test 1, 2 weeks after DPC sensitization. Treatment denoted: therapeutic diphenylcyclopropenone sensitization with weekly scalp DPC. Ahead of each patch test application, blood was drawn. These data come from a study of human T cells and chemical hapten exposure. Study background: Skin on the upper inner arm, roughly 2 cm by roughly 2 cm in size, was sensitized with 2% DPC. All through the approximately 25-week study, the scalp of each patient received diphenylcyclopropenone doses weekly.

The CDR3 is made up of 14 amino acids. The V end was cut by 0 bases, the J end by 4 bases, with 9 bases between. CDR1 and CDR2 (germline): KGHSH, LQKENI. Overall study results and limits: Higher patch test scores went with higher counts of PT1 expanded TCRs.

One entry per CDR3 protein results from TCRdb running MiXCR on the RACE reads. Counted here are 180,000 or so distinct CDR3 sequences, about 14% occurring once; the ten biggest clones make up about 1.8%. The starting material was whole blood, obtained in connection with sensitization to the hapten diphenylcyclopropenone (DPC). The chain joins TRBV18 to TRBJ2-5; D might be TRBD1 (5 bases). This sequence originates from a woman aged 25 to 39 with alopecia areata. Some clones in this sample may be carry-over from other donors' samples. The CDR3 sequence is CASSPPGVRETQYF. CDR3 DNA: TGTGCCAGCTCACCACCAGGGGTACGAGAGACCCAGTACTTC. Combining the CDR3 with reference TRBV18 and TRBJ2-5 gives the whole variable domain NAGVMQNPRHLVRRRGQEARLRCSPMKGHSHVYWYRQLPEEGLKFMVYLQKENIIDESGMPKERFSAEFPKEGPSILRIQQVVRGDSAAYFCASSPPGVRETQYFGPGTRLLVL.